One and the same sample provided the 9 T cell receptor beta chains below, sequenced in a study of blood T cell repertoires in COVID-19. Measured with immunoSEQ multiplex PCR; TCRdb has only the in-frame clones, and not every one. The table lists about 180,000 clones, roughly 85% of them singletons. Material: peripheral blood. These receptors were collected from a man aged 55 to 69 with acute or convalescent COVID-19.

The genes are TRBV9 and TRBJ2-5, with 10 bases that match TRBD1. After removal of 4 bases from V and 4 bases from J, the junction contained 10 bases not matched to a gene. Germline lookup yields CDR1 SGDLS and CDR2 YYNGEE. The CDR3 contains 16 residues. DNA of the CDR3: TGTGCCAGCAGCCCAAGCTCGGGACAGGGGAGAGAGACCCAGTACTTC. It codes for CASSPSSGQGRETQYF. The full variable domain, in which reference TRBV9 and TRBJ2-5 provide the parts outside the CDR3, is DSGVTQTPKHLITATGQRVTLRCSPRSGDLSVYWYQQSLDQGLQFLIQYYNGEERAKGNILERFSAQQFPDLHSELNLSSLELGDSALYFCASSPSSGQGRETQYFGPGTRLLVL.

DNA for the CDR3: TGCGCCAGCAGCCAAGACAGGGGCACAGATACGCAGTATTTT. Its translation is CASSQDRGTDTQYF. The chain is built from TRBV4-1 and TRBJ2-3; tentative D call: TRBD1 (5 bases). The CDR3 covers 14 residues. V dropped 0 bases and J dropped 1 base, with 5 bases sitting between them. Germline-derived CDR1 and CDR2 are MGHRA and YSYEKL.

The gene calls are TRBV19 and TRBJ2-1, with 7 bases matching TRBD2. Looked up from germline, CDR1 is LNHDA and CDR2 is SQIVND (reference sequence). The CDR3 has 13 amino acids. V lost 7 bases, J lost 6 bases, and 6 bases stayed unmatched. The CDR3 nucleotides are TGTGCCAGTATCCGGACTAGTGGCAATGAGCAGTTCTTC. Its protein is CASIRTSGNEQFF.

The chain joins TRBV4-2 to TRBJ2-4; 7 nucleotides align to TRBD2. From germline, CDR1 is LGHNA and CDR2 YNFKEQ. Unmatched junction bases numbered 16, after V lost 0 bases and J lost 8 bases. The CDR3 loop spans 18 amino acids. The DNA for the CDR3 is TGTGCCAGCAGCCAAGATTGGGGCGGGAGTGCCGGGGGAGACATTCAGTACTTC. This translates into CASSQDWGGSAGGDIQYF.

V usage is TRBV9 and J usage is TRBJ2-1; TRBD2 matches 9 bases. This CDR3 contains 17 residues. J lost 6 bases, V lost 3 bases, and 13 bases had no gene match. Per germline, CDR1 SGDLS and CDR2 YYNGEE. Written as DNA, the CDR3 is TGTGCCAGCAGCGACGGGAGTAGCGGGAGCGGGCCCAATGAGCAGTTCTTC. Its translation: CASSDGSSGSGPNEQFF.

J is TRBJ1-2 and V is TRBV28, with 9 positions matching TRBD1. This CDR3 has 16 amino acids. J lost 4 bases, V lost 3 bases, and 9 bases had no gene match. CDR1 is MDHEN and CDR2 is SYDVKM in the germline V gene. The DNA of the CDR3 is TGTGCCAGCAGTTTGGGTGGGGGACAGGGAGGCTATGGCTACACCTTC. Translation gives CASSLGGGQGGYGYTF.

The chain is built from TRBV7-9 and TRBJ2-3; 12 bases are a match to TRBD2. CDR1 is SEHNR and CDR2 is FQNEAQ in the germline V gene (reference sequence). This CDR3 contains 17 residues. Trimming at V came to 3 bases and at J to 3 bases, leaving 7 bases not matched to a gene. CDR3 protein: CASSFGLAGRRTDTQYF. The DNA for the CDR3 is TGTGCCAGCAGCTTCGGACTAGCGGGAAGGAGAACAGATACGCAGTATTTT.

Comments on this clone: Distinct nucleotide sequences in the sample also encode this CDR3. The gene calls are TRBV19 and TRBJ1-5, with TRBD1 matching over 8 bases. This CDR3 comprises 15 residues. V shed 4 bases, J shed 9 bases, and the junction held 11 bases outside the gene matches. Looked up from germline, CDR1 is LNHDA and CDR2 is SQIVND (reference sequence). In DNA form, the CDR3 reads TGTGCCAGTAGTAGGGACAGGCACCCTATCACGCCCCAGCATTTT. Translation: CASSRDRHPITPQHF.

The chain links TRBV12-3 or TRBV12-4 to TRBJ1-1, with 9 bases fitting TRBD1. V shed 6 bases, J shed 6 bases, and the junction held 2 bases outside the gene matches. The CDR3 has 12 amino acids. The CDR3 DNA is TGTGCCAGCAGACAGGGGGCAGCTGAAGCTTTCTTT. It codes for CASRQGAAEAFF.